What follows are 25 T cell receptor beta chains derived from one specimen sequenced in a study of cytomegalovirus exposure and HLA in healthy donors. It was with 60 Vbeta and 13 Jbeta primers that the PCR ran. Clones were sequenced by immunoSEQ multiplex PCR, and TCRdb holds only the in-frame ones, with some missing. The sample includes 93,000 or so clones, roughly 66% of them seen just once. Sequenced sample: PBMCs. The receptors come from a woman between 45 and 60 years old in good health and CMV-seronegative.

This clone was detected a few times. The chain carries TRBV11-2 and TRBJ2-7; tentative D call: TRBD2 (5 bases). Deletions cut 0 bases from V and 6 bases from J, with 15 bases between. Germline loops: CDR1 SGHAT, CDR2 FQNNGV. The CDR3 is 15 amino acids. In nucleotides, the CDR3 is TGTGCCAGCAGCTTAGAGGCGTCGCGGGTCGCCGAGCAGTACTTC. Protein: CASSLEASRVAEQYF. The full variable domain, with the rest looked up from reference TRBV11-2 and TRBJ2-7, is EAGVAQSPRYKIIEKRQSVAFWCNPISGHATLYWYQQILGQGPKLLIQFQNNGVVDDSQLPKDRFSAERLKGVDSTLKIQPAKLEDSAVYLCASSLEASRVAEQYFGPGTRLTVT.

This chain connects TRBV2 to TRBJ1-4; D remains unclear. The CDR3 is 12 amino acids. Between the trimmed V and J ends, which lost 7 bases and 8 bases, there was a span of 11 bases. Germline CDR1 SNHLY, CDR2 FYNNEI. CDR3 region: CASKEGLEKLFF. The DNA of the CDR3 is TGTGCCAGCAAGGAGGGTTTGGAAAAACTGTTTTTT. Variable domain in full (rest from reference TRBV2 and TRBJ1-4): EPEVTQTPSHQVTQMGQEVILRCVPISNHLYFYWYRQILGQKVEFLVSFYNNEISEKSEIFDDQFSVERPDGSNFTLKIRSTKLEDSAMYFCASKEGLEKLFFGSGTQLSVL.

This clone was seen more than once but under ten times. This chain links TRBV29-1 with TRBJ2-3; D remains unclear. Trimming cost V 4 bases and J 0 bases, with 11 bases left between them. Germline V gives CDR1 SQVTM, CDR2 ANQGSEA. The length of the CDR3 is 14 residues. CDR3 region: CSVVFGVSTDTQYF. In nucleotides, the CDR3 is TGCAGCGTTGTGTTCGGTGTAAGCACAGATACGCAGTATTTT.

This clone was seen more than once but under ten times. The chain joins TRBV18 to TRBJ2-1, with a weak D call TRBD2 (5 bases). Germline V gene lookup returns CDR1 KGHSH and CDR2 LQKENI. This CDR3 contains 17 residues. The V end was cut by 0 bases, the J end by 9 bases, with 21 bases between. This CDR3 reads CASSPPNSRDLRGEQFF. CDR3 in DNA: TGTGCCAGCTCACCACCGAACTCTCGGGATTTACGGGGTGAGCAGTTCTTC.

This clone was seen a handful of times. The chain has TRBV5-1 and TRBJ2-3; 8 bases match TRBD1. CDR3 size: 14 residues. From germline, CDR1 is SGHRS and CDR2 YFSETQ. The trim removed 5 bases at V and 3 bases at J, leaving 5 bases unmatched. The CDR3 loop reads CASRSTGGTDTQYF. In DNA, the CDR3 is TGCGCCAGCAGAAGTACAGGGGGTACAGATACGCAGTATTTT. The complete variable domain, with remaining parts taken from reference TRBV5-1 and TRBJ2-3, reads KAGVTQTPRYLIKTRGQQVTLSCSPISGHRSVSWYQQTPGQGLQFLFEYFSETQRNKGNFPGRFSGRQFSNSRSEMNVSTLELGDSALYLCASRSTGGTDTQYFGPGTRLTVL.

V gene TRBV9 combines with J gene TRBJ2-1, with 7 bases aligning to TRBD2. Germline CDR1 reads SGDLS; CDR2 reads YYNGEE. CDR3 size: 16 residues. The trim removed 0 bases at V and 2 bases at J, leaving 5 bases unmatched. In DNA, the CDR3 is TGTGCCAGCAGCGTAGCTGGGAGGGCCACCTACAATGAGCAGTTCTTC. Protein product: CASSVAGRATYNEQFF. Looking up the rest from reference TRBV9 and TRBJ2-1 gives the full variable domain: DSGVTQTPKHLITATGQRVTLRCSPRSGDLSVYWYQQSLDQGLQFLIQYYNGEERAKGNILERFSAQQFPDLHSELNLSSLELGDSALYFCASSVAGRATYNEQFFGPGTRLTVL.

This clone was detected a few times. The chain couples TRBV19 to TRBJ2-1; the D gene is possibly TRBD1 (5 bases). The CDR3 spans 15 residues. Trimming left V 8 bases short and J 4 bases short, with 18 bases between. From germline, CDR1 is LNHDA and CDR2 SQIVND (reference sequence). CDR3 in DNA: TGTGCCAGTGGACACACGCCGACCAATTACAATGAGCAGTTCTTC. It yields the protein CASGHTPTNYNEQFF.

This chain joins TRBV30 and TRBJ1-1, with 8 bases identical to TRBD1. The J segment lost 6 bases and the V segment lost 1 base, leaving 1 base of the junction unmatched. Germline V gives CDR1 GTSNPN, CDR2 SVGIG (reference sequence). The CDR3 extends over 12 amino acids. CDR3 nucleotides: TGTGCCTGGAGTGGACAGGGGTCTGAAGCTTTCTTT. Its protein is CAWSGQGSEAFF.

This clone was detected only a few times. V usage is TRBV27 and J usage is TRBJ2-1; weak D call: TRBD1 (7 bases). Trimming shortened V by 8 bases and J by 3 bases, and 17 bases separated the two germline ends. This CDR3 spans 15 amino acids. Germline V CDR1 and CDR2: MNHEY, SMNVEV (reference sequence). CDR3: CASARQGGIYNEQFF. The CDR3 DNA reads TGTGCCAGCGCTCGACAGGGAGGAATCTACAATGAGCAGTTCTTC.

The J gene is TRBJ2-3, the V gene TRBV11-3; 8 nucleotides agree with TRBD2. CDR3 size: 15 residues. J was trimmed by 2 bases and V by 5 bases; bases with no gene match: 6. Germline CDR1 SGHNT, CDR2 YENEEA. CDR3 sequence: CASSNRLAHTDTQYF. The CDR3, as DNA: TGTGCCAGCAGCAACCGACTAGCGCACACAGATACGCAGTATTTT.

The genes are TRBV27 and TRBJ1-5; 12 nucleotides match TRBD1. J was trimmed by 6 bases and V by 6 bases; bases with no gene match: 6. Germline CDR1 reads MNHEY; CDR2 reads SMNVEV (reference sequence). CDR3 length: 15 residues. The CDR3 nucleotides are TGTGCCAGCAGCCCCGGGACAGGGGGCGGTCAGCCCCAGCATTTT. Its protein is CASSPGTGGGQPQHF.

The chain has TRBV6-1 and TRBJ2-5; possible D gene TRBD2, 6 bases. V lost 5 bases and J 8 bases, leaving 15 bases between the germline ends. The CDR3 runs 13 residues. Germline values: CDR1 MNHNS, CDR2 SASEGT. The CDR3 loop is CASSSLGGVTQYF. As DNA, the CDR3 is TGTGCCAGCAGTTCCCTAGGAGGGGTTACCCAGTACTTC.

As for this clone: An end of the junction differs from the germline gene, which may be a read error. The chain is built from TRBV7-7 and TRBJ2-1; no clear D. In germline, CDR1 is SSHAT, CDR2 FNYEAQ (reference sequence). CDR3 length: 14 amino acids. As DNA, the CDR3 is TGTGCTAGCAGCTTAGGTAATTCCTACAATGAGCAGTTCTTC. Protein sequence: CASSLGNSYNEQFF.

This clone appeared a single time. V and J are TRBV2 and TRBJ2-5; 7 bases agree with TRBD1. The CDR3 loop spans 13 amino acids. The V gene end was trimmed by 6 bases and the J gene end by 4 bases; junction bases not matched to a gene: 5. In germline, CDR1 is SNHLY, CDR2 FYNNEI. The CDR3, as DNA: TGTGCCAGCAGGTCGACAGGGCGAGAGACCCAGTACTTC. As protein: CASRSTGRETQYF.

V gene TRBV11-2 combines with J gene TRBJ2-7; D is possibly TRBD1 (5 bases). Trimming left V 1 base short and J 1 base short, with 11 bases between. CDR3 length: 15 amino acids. Germline loops: CDR1 SGHAT, CDR2 FQNNGV. The CDR3 loop reads CASSLVDSNSYEQYF. The CDR3 coding sequence is TGTGCCAGCAGCTTAGTCGACAGCAATTCCTACGAGCAGTACTTC.

Only one count was recorded for this clone. The chain has TRBV27 and TRBJ2-7; the match to TRBD2 covers 13 bases. The junction had 1 base not matched to a gene; V was cut back by 8 bases and J by 3 bases. The CDR3 contains 13 residues. The germline CDR1 and CDR2 sequences are MNHEY and SMNVEV (reference sequence). CDR3 sequence reads: CASRTSGSYEQYF. The CDR3 DNA follows: TGTGCCAGCCGGACTAGCGGGAGCTACGAGCAGTACTTC.

The gene calls are TRBV19 and TRBJ2-3; TRBD2 matches at 8 bases. The germline V gene encodes CDR1 LNHDA and CDR2 SQIVND (reference sequence). The J segment lost 0 bases and the V segment lost 1 base, leaving 6 bases of the junction unmatched. The CDR3 contains 17 residues. The CDR3 protein is CASSIAGGPISTDTQYF. The CDR3, as DNA: TGTGCCAGTAGTATAGCGGGAGGGCCGATTAGCACAGATACGCAGTATTTT. The full variable domain, rest sourced from reference TRBV19 and TRBJ2-3, is DGGITQSPKYLFRKEGQNVTLSCEQNLNHDAMYWYRQDPGQGLRLIYYSQIVNDFQKGDIAEGYSVSREKKESFPLTVTSAQKNPTAFYLCASSIAGGPISTDTQYFGPGTRLTVL.

The genes are TRBV30 and TRBJ2-1; possibly TRBD2 for D (6 bases). V was clipped by 0 bases and J by 4 bases, with 13 bases between them. There are 15 residues in the CDR3. CDR1 is GTSNPN and CDR2 is SVGIG in the germline V gene (reference sequence). The CDR3 loop reads CAWSVGSGLYNEQFF. In DNA form, the CDR3 reads TGTGCCTGGAGTGTAGGTAGCGGCCTTTACAATGAGCAGTTCTTC.

The chain carries TRBV5-8 and TRBJ1-2, with 9 bases identical to TRBD1. The CDR3 contains 15 residues. Losses at the gene ends were 4 bases for V and 8 bases for J; bases not matched to a gene: 12. Germline loops: CDR1 SGHTS, CDR2 YDEGEE. CDR3 amino acids: CASSPYRDRVFGYTF. In DNA, the CDR3 is TGTGCCAGCAGCCCCTACCGGGACAGGGTCTTCGGCTACACCTTC. Filled out from reference TRBV5-8 and TRBJ1-2, the complete variable domain reads EAGVTQSPTHLIKTRGQQATLRCSPISGHTSVYWYQQALGLGLQFLLWYDEGEERNRGNFPPRFSGRQFPNYSSELNVNALELEDSALYLCASSPYRDRVFGYTFGSGTRLTVV.

This clone was found a few times. V usage is TRBV6-6 and J usage is TRBJ2-2; 10 bases match TRBD1. Germline V gene sequence: CDR1 MNHNY, CDR2 SVGAGI (reference sequence). The V gene end was trimmed by 2 bases and the J gene end by 0 bases; junction bases not matched to a gene: 0. This CDR3 comprises 16 residues. The CDR3 sequence is CASSYGTGANTGELFF. In nucleotides, the CDR3 is TGTGCCAGCAGTTACGGGACAGGGGCGAACACCGGGGAGCTGTTTTTT.

Only a few counts were recorded for this clone. The chain is built from TRBV19 and TRBJ2-7; 8 bases are a match to TRBD1. Germline V CDR1 and CDR2: LNHDA, SQIVND (reference sequence). This CDR3 comprises 13 residues. J gave up 1 base and V 10 bases, and 6 bases lay outside the gene matches. In nucleotides, the CDR3 is TGTGCCACCATGGACAGGGCGTCCTACGAGCAGTACTTC. Translation: CATMDRASYEQYF.

This clone was seen a single time. The CDR3: CASSQDRTVISNYGYTF. In nucleotides, the CDR3 is TGCGCCAGCAGCCAAGATCGGACAGTAATATCTAACTATGGCTACACCTTC. This chain joins TRBV4-1 and TRBJ1-2; possibly TRBD1 for D (6 bases). Germline CDR1 reads MGHRA; CDR2 reads YSYEKL. V was clipped by 0 bases and J by 0 bases, with 14 bases between them. The CDR3 covers 17 residues.

The rearrangement joins TRBV4-1 to TRBJ2-1, with 10 nucleotides matching TRBD2. Germline V CDR1 and CDR2: MGHRA, YSYEKL. Trimming took 2 bases from V and 4 from J; bases not matched to a gene: 5. This CDR3 comprises 16 residues. CDR3 sequence reads: CASSQQGLALYNEQFF. The CDR3 DNA reads as TGCGCCAGCAGCCAACAGGGACTAGCGCTTTACAATGAGCAGTTCTTC.

The chain links TRBV10-3 to TRBJ2-2; 11 positions match TRBD1. Germline CDR1 is ENHRY and CDR2 is SYGVKD. The junction had 5 bases not matched to a gene; V was cut back by 6 bases and J by 5 bases. The CDR3 extends over 15 amino acids. The DNA for the CDR3 is TGTGCCATCAGCGCCGGGACAGGGGGAACCGGGGAGCTGTTTTTT. Amino acid sequence: CAISAGTGGTGELFF.

The chain links TRBV25-1 to TRBJ1-2, with D maybe TRBD1 (6 bases). The V gene lost 6 bases and the J gene lost 3 bases, with 11 bases spanning the gap. Germline assignment: CDR1 MGHDK and CDR2 SYGVNS. The CDR3 runs to 13 residues. CDR3 protein: CASRRTADYGYTF. CDR3 bases: TGTGCCAGCAGAAGGACAGCGGACTATGGCTACACCTTC.